Sequencing of this TCR beta chain was carried out in a study of regulatory T cells in long-lasting Graves disease. The CDR3 runs to 15 residues. In germline, CDR1 is SGHAT, CDR2 FQNNGV. The ends lost 7 bases at V and 5 bases at J; junction bases unmatched: 9. The authors built TCR beta libraries using iRepertoire HTBI primers and Arm-PCR of CDR3 regions. In the original processing: Across samples, 62 TRBV and some 14 TRBJ segments were found. TCRdb processed the multiplex PCR reads anew with MiXCR; each CDR3 protein has one entry. TCRdb, rather than the study authors, made the V and J calls. The table shows about 540,000 distinct CDR3 sequences, with 13% occurring only once. Time point meaning: newly diagnosed GD, antithyroid drugs for less than 3 months. PBMCs provided the RNA from which the TCR library was made. This clonotype was observed many times. This sample also belongs to another study, concerning T cells in Graves' hyperthyroidism and ophthalmopathy. From that report: Diagnosis of hyperthyroidism was new in patients aged 18 to 65, and its duration was under 2 months.

This material consisted of peripheral blood mononuclear cells (PBMCs), taken at new diagnosis, from a patient treated with antithyroid drugs. This chain connects TRBV11-2 to TRBJ2-2; 8 bases align to TRBD2. The receptor's source is a man aged 30-40 years with Graves disease. The CDR3 is CASKTGLGGTGELFF. CDR3 sequence (DNA): TGTGCCAGCAAAACGGGACTAGGGGGGACCGGGGAGCTGTTTTTT. The full variable domain, rest sourced from reference TRBV11-2 and TRBJ2-2, is EAGVAQSPRYKIIEKRQSVAFWCNPISGHATLYWYQQILGQGPKLLIQFQNNGVVDDSQLPKDRFSAERLKGVDSTLKIQPAKLEDSAVYLCASKTGLGGTGELFFGEGSRLTVL.